These T cell receptor beta chains were read from a single sample in a study of T cells in localized non-small cell lung cancer. This table comes from immunoSEQ multiplex PCR, and its TCRdb copy is limited to in-frame clones, with some not included. Seen here are more than 35,000 clones, 85% to 95% observed once, and the top ten hold about 6.6%. The starting material was peripheral blood, obtained before any cancer treatment. The source of these receptors is a female donor of 60 years or more with stage I lung adenocarcinoma. Each CDR3 is given with its conserved first and last residue. A D gene is named only where the DNA matches it firmly. Not every row has a clone size; where given, it reads once, few, many or a size class.

CDR3 protein,CDR3 DNA,clone size,D gene,J gene,CDR3 length,V gene
CSATDRGRDYGYTF,TGCAGCGCCACGGACAGGGGGCGCGACTATGGCTACACCTTC,once,TRBD1,TRBJ1-2,14,TRBV29-1
CASSSAGRGGTDTQYF,TGTGCCAGCAGTTCCGCCGGGCGGGGGGGCACAGATACGCAGTATTTT,NA,TRBD2,TRBJ2-3,16,TRBV11-2
CATSRGVYTGELFF,TGTGCCACCAGCAGAGGCGTGTACACCGGGGAGCTGTTTTTT,NA,NA,TRBJ2-2,14,TRBV15
CASSFRGTNEKLFF,TGTGCCAGCAGCTTCAGAGGGACTAATGAAAAACTGTTTTTT,NA,NA,TRBJ1-4,14,TRBV9
CSVVRRGGQNEQFF,TGCAGCGTTGTAAGGCGGGGGGGCCAAAATGAGCAGTTCTTC,NA,TRBD2,TRBJ2-1,14,TRBV29-1
CASSTTGANTEAFF,TGTGCCAGTAGTACGACAGGCGCGAACACTGAAGCTTTCTTT,NA,NA,TRBJ1-1,14,TRBV19
CASSSSPGTEAFF,TGTGCCAGCAGCTCGTCGCCGGGGACTGAAGCTTTCTTT,NA,NA,TRBJ1-1,13,TRBV7-3
CASSLGVGQPQHF,TGTGCCAGCAGCTTAGGGGTTGGTCAGCCCCAGCATTTT,NA,NA,TRBJ1-5,13,TRBV5-6
CASSEMGSAEQFF,TGTGCCAGCAGTGAAATGGGGTCCGCTGAGCAGTTCTTC,NA,NA,TRBJ2-1,13,TRBV6-1
CASSFTDYNEQFF,TGCGCCAGCAGCTTTACAGACTACAATGAGCAGTTCTTC,NA,NA,TRBJ2-1,13,TRBV5-1
CASSQKMTGGANSNQPQHF,TGCGCCAGCAGCCAAAAAATGACAGGGGGAGCTAATAGCAATCAGCCCCAGCATTTT,NA,TRBD1,TRBJ1-5,19,TRBV4-1
CASIVAGRNSPLHF,TGTGCCAGCATTGTGGCAGGGCGGAATTCACCCCTCCACTTT,few,NA,TRBJ1-6,14,TRBV2
CASSVASGTDTQYF,TGTGCCAGCAGCGTCGCCTCAGGGACAGATACGCAGTATTTT,NA,NA,TRBJ2-3,14,TRBV7-7
CASSPSGGGQETQYF,TGTGCCAGCAGCCCCAGCGGGGGCGGTCAGGAGACCCAGTACTTC,NA,TRBD2,TRBJ2-5,15,TRBV7-9
CASATSEITDTQYF,TGTGCCAGTGCAACTAGCGAGATCACAGATACGCAGTATTTT,medium-sized,TRBD2,TRBJ2-3,14,TRBV19
CASSPTGTGGRSPLHF,TGTGCCAGCAGTCCGACCGGGACAGGGGGCAGATCACCCCTCCACTTT,NA,TRBD1,TRBJ1-6,16,TRBV27
CASSRTGLGNSPLHF,TGTGCCAGTAGTAGGACAGGGCTCGGGAATTCACCCCTCCACTTT,NA,TRBD1,TRBJ1-6,15,TRBV19
CASSYSRGSNYGYTF,TGTGCCAGCAGTTACTCGAGGGGGTCCAACTATGGCTACACCTTC,NA,NA,TRBJ1-2,15,TRBV6-5
CASSHGGGGTEAFF,TGTGCCAGCAGCCATGGGGGAGGGGGCACTGAAGCTTTCTTT,NA,NA,TRBJ1-1,14,TRBV5-4
CASSLGGLAHEQYF,TGTGCCAGCAGCTTGGGCGGGCTAGCCCACGAGCAGTACTTC,NA,NA,TRBJ2-7,14,TRBV7-6
CASSRRGRNTEAFF,TGTGCCAGCAGTCGTAGGGGGCGGAACACTGAAGCTTTCTTT,NA,TRBD1,TRBJ1-1,14,TRBV6-5
CASSVLGNTEAFF,TGTGCCAGCAGTGTTTTGGGGAACACTGAAGCTTTCTTT,few,NA,TRBJ1-1,13,TRBV6-1
CASSGPGQGIRGYTF,TGTGCCAGCAGTGGACCGGGACAGGGGATTCGGGGCTACACCTTC,NA,TRBD1,TRBJ1-2,15,TRBV6-5
CAIREDGGGGNTIYF,TGTGCCATCAGGGAGGACGGTGGGGGAGGAAACACCATATATTTT,NA,NA,TRBJ1-3,15,TRBV10-3
CASSPPLQGADTQYF,TGTGCCAGCTCACCCCCCCTACAGGGGGCGGATACGCAGTATTTT,NA,TRBD1,TRBJ2-3,15,TRBV18